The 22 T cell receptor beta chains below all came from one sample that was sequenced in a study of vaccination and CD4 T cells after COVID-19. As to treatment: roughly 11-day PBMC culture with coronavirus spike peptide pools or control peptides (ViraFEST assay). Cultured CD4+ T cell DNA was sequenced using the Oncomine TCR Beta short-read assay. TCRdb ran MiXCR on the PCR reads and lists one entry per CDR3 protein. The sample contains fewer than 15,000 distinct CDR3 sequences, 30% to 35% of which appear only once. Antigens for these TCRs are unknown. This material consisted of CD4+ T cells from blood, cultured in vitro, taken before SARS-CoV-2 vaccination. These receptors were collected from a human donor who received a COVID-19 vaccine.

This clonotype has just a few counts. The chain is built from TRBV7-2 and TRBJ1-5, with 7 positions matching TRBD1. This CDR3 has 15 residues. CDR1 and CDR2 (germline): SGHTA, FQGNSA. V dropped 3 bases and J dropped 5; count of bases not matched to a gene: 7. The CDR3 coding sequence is TGTGCCAGCAGCTTTCGGAGGGGGCATGATCAGCCCCAGCATTTT. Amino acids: CASSFRRGHDQPQHF.

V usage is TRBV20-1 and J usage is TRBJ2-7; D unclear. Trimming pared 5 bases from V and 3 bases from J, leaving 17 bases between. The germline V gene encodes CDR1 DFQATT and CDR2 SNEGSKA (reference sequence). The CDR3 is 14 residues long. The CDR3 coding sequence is TGCAGTGCTTCTGCGGCCCGAACATTCTACGAGCAGTACTTC. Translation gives CSASAARTFYEQYF.

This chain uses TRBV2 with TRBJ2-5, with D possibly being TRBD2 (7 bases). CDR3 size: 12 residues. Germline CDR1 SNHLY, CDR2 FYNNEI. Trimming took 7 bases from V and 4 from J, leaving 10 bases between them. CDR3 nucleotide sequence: TGTGCCAGCAACAGGGAGGGAGAGACCCAGTACTTC. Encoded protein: CASNREGETQYF.

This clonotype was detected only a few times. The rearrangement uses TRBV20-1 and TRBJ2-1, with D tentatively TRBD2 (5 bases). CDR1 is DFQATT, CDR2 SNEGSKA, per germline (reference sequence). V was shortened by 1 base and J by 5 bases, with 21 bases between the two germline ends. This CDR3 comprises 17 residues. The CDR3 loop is CSARGPSRKRPNNEQFF. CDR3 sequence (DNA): TGCAGTGCTAGAGGTCCCTCTAGGAAGCGGCCTAACAATGAGCAGTTCTTC.

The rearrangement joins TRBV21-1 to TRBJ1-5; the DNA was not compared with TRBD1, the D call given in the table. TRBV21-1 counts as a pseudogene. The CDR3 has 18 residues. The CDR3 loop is CASSNGQGWWDRNQPQHF. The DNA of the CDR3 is TGTGCCAGCAGCAACGGACAGGGTTGGTGGGATCGCAATCAGCCCCAGCATTTT.

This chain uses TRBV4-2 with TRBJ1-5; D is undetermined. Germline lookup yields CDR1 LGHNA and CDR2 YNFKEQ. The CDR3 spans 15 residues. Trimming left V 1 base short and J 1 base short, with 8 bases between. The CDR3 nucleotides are TGTGCCAGCAGCCAAGTAGGCAGCAGCAATCAGCCCCAGCATTTT. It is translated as CASSQVGSSNQPQHF.

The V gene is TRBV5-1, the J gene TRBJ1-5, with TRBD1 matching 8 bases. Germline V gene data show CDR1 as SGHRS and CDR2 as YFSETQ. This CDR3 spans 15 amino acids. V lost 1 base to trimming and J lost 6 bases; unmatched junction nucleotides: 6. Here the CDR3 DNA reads TGCGCCAGCAGCTTGTCTCAGGGGGCAGGTCAGCCCCAGCATTTT. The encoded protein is CASSLSQGAGQPQHF.

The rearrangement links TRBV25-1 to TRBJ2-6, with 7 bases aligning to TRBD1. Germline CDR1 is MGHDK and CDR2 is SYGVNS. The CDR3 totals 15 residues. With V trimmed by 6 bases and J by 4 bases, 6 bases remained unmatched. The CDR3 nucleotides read TGTGCCAGCAGAAGTACAGGGGCAGGGGCCAACGTCCTGACTTTC. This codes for CASRSTGAGANVLTF.

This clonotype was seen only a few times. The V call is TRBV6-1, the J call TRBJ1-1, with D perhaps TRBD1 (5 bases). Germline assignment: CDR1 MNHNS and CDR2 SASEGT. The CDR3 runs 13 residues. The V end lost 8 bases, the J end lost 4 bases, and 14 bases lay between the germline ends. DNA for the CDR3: TGTGCCAGCGGCCGACTGGGGGGCACTGAAGCTTTCTTT. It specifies CASGRLGGTEAFF.

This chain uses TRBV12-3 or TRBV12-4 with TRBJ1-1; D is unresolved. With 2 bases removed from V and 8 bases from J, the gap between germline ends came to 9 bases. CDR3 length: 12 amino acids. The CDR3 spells CASSLLGREAFF. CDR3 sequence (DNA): TGTGCCAGCAGTTTACTTGGCAGGGAAGCTTTCTTT.

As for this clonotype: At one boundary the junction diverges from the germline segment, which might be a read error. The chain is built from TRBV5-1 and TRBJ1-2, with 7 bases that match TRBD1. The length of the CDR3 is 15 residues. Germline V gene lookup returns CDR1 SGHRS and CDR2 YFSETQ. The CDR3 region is CAGSLWDRANYGYTF. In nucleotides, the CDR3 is TGCGCCGGCAGCTTGTGGGACAGAGCTAACTATGGCTACACCTTC.

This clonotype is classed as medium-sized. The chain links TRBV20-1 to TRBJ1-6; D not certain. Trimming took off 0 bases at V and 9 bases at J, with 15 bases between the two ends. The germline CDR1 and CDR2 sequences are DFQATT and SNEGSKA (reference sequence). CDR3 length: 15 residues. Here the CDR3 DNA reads TGCAGTGCTAGAGATCCGAGGGTCCAGTTTTCACCCCTCCACTTT. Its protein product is CSARDPRVQFSPLHF.

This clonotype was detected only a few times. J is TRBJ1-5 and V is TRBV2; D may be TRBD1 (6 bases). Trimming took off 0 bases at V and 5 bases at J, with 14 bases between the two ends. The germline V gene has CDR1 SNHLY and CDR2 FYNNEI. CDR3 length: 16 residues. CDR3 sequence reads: CASSEAVAGGDQPQHF. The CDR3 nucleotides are TGTGCCAGCAGTGAAGCGGTGGCCGGGGGCGATCAGCCCCAGCATTTT.

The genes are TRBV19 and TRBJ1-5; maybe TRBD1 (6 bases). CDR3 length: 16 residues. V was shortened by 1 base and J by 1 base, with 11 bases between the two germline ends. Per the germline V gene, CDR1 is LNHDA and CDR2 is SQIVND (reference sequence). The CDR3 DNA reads TGTGCCAGTAGTATAGTTGGCAGGGGAAGCAATCAGCCCCAGCATTTT. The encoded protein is CASSIVGRGSNQPQHF.

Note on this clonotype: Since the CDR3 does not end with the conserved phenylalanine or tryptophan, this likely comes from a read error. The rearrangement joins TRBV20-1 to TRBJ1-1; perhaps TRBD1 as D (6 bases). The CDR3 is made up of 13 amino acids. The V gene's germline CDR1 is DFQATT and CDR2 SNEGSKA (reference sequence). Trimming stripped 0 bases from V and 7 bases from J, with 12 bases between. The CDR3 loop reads CSARDSRGVEAFL. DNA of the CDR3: TGCAGTGCTAGAGATTCGAGGGGGGTTGAAGCTTTCCTT.

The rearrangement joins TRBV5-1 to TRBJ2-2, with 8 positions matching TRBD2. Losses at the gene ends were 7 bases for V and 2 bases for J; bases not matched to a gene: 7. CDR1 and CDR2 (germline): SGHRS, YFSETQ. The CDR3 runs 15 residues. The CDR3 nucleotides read TGCGCCAGCCGGGAACTAGCGGAAAACACCGGGGAGCTGTTTTTT. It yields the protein CASRELAENTGELFF.

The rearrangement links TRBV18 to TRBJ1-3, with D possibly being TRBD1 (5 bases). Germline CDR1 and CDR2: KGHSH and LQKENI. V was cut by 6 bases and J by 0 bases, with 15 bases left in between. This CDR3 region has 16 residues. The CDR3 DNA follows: TGTGCCAGCTCCCGGGGGGACCTCCACTCTGGAAACACCATATATTTT. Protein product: CASSRGDLHSGNTIYF. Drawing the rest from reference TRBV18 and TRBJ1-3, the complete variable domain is NAGVMQNPRHLVRRRGQEARLRCSPMKGHSHVYWYRQLPEEGLKFMVYLQKENIIDESGMPKERFSAEFPKEGPSILRIQQVVRGDSAAYFCASSRGDLHSGNTIYFGEGSWLTVV.

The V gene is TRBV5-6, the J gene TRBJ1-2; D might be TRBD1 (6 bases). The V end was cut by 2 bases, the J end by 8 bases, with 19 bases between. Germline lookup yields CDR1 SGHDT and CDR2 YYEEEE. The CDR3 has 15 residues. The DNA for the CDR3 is TGTGCCAGCAGCTTAAGGGGGGAGGGCTTTTACGGCTACACCTTC. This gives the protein CASSLRGEGFYGYTF.

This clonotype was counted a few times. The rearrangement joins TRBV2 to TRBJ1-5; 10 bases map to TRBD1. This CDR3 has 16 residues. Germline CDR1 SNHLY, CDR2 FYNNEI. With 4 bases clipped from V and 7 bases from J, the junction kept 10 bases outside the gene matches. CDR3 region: CASSGQDRGMEQPQHF. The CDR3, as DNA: TGTGCCAGCAGTGGACAGGACAGGGGGATGGAGCAGCCCCAGCATTTT. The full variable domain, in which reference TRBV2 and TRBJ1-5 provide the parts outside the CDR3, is EPEVTQTPSHQVTQMGQEVILRCVPISNHLYFYWYRQILGQKVEFLVSFYNNEISEKSEIFDDQFSVERPDGSNFTLKIRSTKLEDSAMYFCASSGQDRGMEQPQHFGDGTRLSIL.

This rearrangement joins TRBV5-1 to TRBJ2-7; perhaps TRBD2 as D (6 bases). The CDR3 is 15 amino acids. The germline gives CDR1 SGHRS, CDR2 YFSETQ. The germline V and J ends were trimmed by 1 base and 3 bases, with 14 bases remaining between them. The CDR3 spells CASSLLGGANYEQYF. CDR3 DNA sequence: TGCGCCAGCAGCTTGCTTGGCGGGGCGAACTACGAGCAGTACTTC.

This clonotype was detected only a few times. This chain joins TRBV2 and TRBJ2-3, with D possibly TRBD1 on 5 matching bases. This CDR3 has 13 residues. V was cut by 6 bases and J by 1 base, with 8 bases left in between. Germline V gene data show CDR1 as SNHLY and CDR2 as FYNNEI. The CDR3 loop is CASRDTGTDTQYF. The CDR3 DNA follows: TGTGCCAGCAGGGACACTGGCACAGATACGCAGTATTTT.

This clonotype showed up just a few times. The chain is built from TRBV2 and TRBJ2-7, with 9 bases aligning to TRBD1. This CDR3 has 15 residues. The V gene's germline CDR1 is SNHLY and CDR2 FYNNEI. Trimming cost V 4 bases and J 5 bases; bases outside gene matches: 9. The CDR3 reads CASSAERDRVDEQYF. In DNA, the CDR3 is TGTGCCAGCAGTGCTGAAAGGGACAGGGTCGACGAGCAGTACTTC.